A selection of T cell receptor beta chains follows, all from one sample in a study of Ad26.COV2.S vaccination and SARS-CoV-2 variants. Assay: immunoSEQ multiplex PCR; the TCRdb copy retains only in-frame clones and omits some. The sample contains 320,000 or so clones, 85% to 90% of which appear only once. The source material was peripheral blood, sampled in a trial of Ad26.COV2.S vaccine versus placebo. Source of these receptors: a person between 18 and 60 years old who received the Ad26.COV2.S COVID-19 vaccine or a placebo. Both conserved end residues are part of each CDR3. The D gene is left open where the match is weak. The listing skips clone size in some rows; elsewhere it reads once, few, many or a size class.

size: NA
D: NA
J: TRBJ1-2
V: TRBV19
DNA: TGTGCCACCAAGCCGCAGGAATTCTATGGCTACACCTTC
CDR3: CATKPQEFYGYTF

size: NA
D: NA
J: TRBJ1-5
V: TRBV7-9
DNA: TGTGCCAGCACCCGGGACGGTAGCAATCAGCCCCAGCATTTT
CDR3: CASTRDGSNQPQHF

size: NA
D: NA
J: TRBJ2-1
V: TRBV5-4
DNA: TGTGCCAGCAGCTTCGGGTTTGTGGGGAAATACAATGAGCAGTTCTTC
CDR3: CASSFGFVGKYNEQFF

size: NA
D: NA
J: TRBJ1-1
V: TRBV6-4
DNA: TGTGCCAGCAGCGACGGGGACTCGGGTGAAGCTTTCTTT
CDR3: CASSDGDSGEAFF

size: NA
D: NA
J: TRBJ2-3
V: TRBV9
DNA: TGTGCCAGCAGCGAGTCGGGACTGGACACAGATACGCAGTATTTT
CDR3: CASSESGLDTDTQYF

size: NA
D: TRBD1
J: TRBJ1-5
V: TRBV19
DNA: TGTGCCAGTAGTATAGAATCAGGGGGCTACAATCAGCCCCAGCATTTT
CDR3: CASSIESGGYNQPQHF

size: few
D: TRBD1
J: TRBJ1-1
V: TRBV5-1
DNA: TGCGCCAGCAGCTTGGGACAGGGGTACACTGAAGCTTTCTTT
CDR3: CASSLGQGYTEAFF

size: NA
D: NA
J: TRBJ1-6
V: TRBV3-1/TRBV3-2
DNA: TGTGCCAGCAGCCAAGTCTTTAGGGACTCACCCCTCCACTTT
CDR3: CASSQVFRDSPLHF

size: NA
D: TRBD1
J: TRBJ1-6
V: TRBV4-1
DNA: TGCGCCAGCAGCCAAGATAAGGCGACAGGGGGCTATTCACCCCTCCACTTT
CDR3: CASSQDKATGGYSPLHF

size: NA
D: NA
J: TRBJ1-5
V: TRBV20-1
DNA: TGCAGTGCTAGTGGGGACTCCCCGAATCAGCCCCAGCATTTT
CDR3: CSASGDSPNQPQHF

size: NA
D: NA
J: TRBJ1-1
V: TRBV4-1
DNA: TGCGCCAGCAGCCAAGATCAACGGAGCAACACTGAAGCTTTCTTT
CDR3: CASSQDQRSNTEAFF

size: NA
D: TRBD1
J: TRBJ2-3
V: TRBV7-2
DNA: TGTGCCAGCAGCAAACGTCGGACAGGGGGAACAGATACGCAGTATTTT
CDR3: CASSKRRTGGTDTQYF

size: NA
D: NA
J: TRBJ2-7
V: TRBV28
DNA: TGTGCCAGCAATCTTCCGCGGGGGCTAAACTCCTACGAGCAGTACTTC
CDR3: CASNLPRGLNSYEQYF

size: NA
D: NA
J: TRBJ2-7
V: TRBV9
DNA: TGTGCCAGCAGCTCCGAGGAGGGGATGGGCGAGCAGTACTTC
CDR3: CASSSEEGMGEQYF

size: NA
D: NA
J: TRBJ1-1
V: TRBV6-2/TRBV6-3
DNA: TGTGCCAGCAGTTACGCTGGTGAAGGGCTGAACACTGAAGCTTTCTTT
CDR3: CASSYAGEGLNTEAFF

size: NA
D: TRBD1
J: TRBJ1-2
V: TRBV7-2
DNA: TGTGCCAGCAGCATGGGACAGATCTATGGCTACACCTTC
CDR3: CASSMGQIYGYTF

size: NA
D: TRBD2
J: TRBJ2-1
V: TRBV4-3
DNA: TGCGCCAGCAGCCCAGGGGCCGGGAGGGCCGCCAATGAGCAGTTCTTC
CDR3: CASSPGAGRAANEQFF

size: NA
D: NA
J: TRBJ1-1
V: TRBV5-4
DNA: TGTGCCAGCAGCTCCCGGGCGCCCGAAGCTTTCTTT
CDR3: CASSSRAPEAFF

size: NA
D: NA
J: TRBJ2-7
V: TRBV25-1
DNA: TGTGCCAGCAGTGTAGTCGCAGGAATCGGGTACGAGCAGTACTTC
CDR3: CASSVVAGIGYEQYF

size: NA
D: NA
J: TRBJ1-2
V: TRBV5-6
DNA: TGTGCCAGCAGCTCGACTGAACGGGACCTACCTAAAAGCGCCGGCTACACCTTC
CDR3: CASSSTERDLPKSAGYTF

size: NA
D: TRBD1
J: TRBJ1-4
V: TRBV5-4
DNA: TGTGCCAGCAGCCCCAGACTCCAGGGGGGTGAAAAACTGTTTTTT
CDR3: CASSPRLQGGEKLFF

size: NA
D: NA
J: TRBJ2-3
V: TRBV6-2/TRBV6-3
DNA: TGTGCCAGCAGTTACCTGGGACCACTCACAGATACGCAGTATTTT
CDR3: CASSYLGPLTDTQYF

size: NA
D: NA
J: TRBJ1-1
V: TRBV18
DNA: TGTGCCAGCTCACGCGGTGGGAGGAACACTGAAGCTTTCTTT
CDR3: CASSRGGRNTEAFF

size: NA
D: NA
J: TRBJ1-3
V: TRBV6-5
DNA: TGTGCCACCTCCTCTGGAAACACCATATATTTT
CDR3: CATSSGNTIYF